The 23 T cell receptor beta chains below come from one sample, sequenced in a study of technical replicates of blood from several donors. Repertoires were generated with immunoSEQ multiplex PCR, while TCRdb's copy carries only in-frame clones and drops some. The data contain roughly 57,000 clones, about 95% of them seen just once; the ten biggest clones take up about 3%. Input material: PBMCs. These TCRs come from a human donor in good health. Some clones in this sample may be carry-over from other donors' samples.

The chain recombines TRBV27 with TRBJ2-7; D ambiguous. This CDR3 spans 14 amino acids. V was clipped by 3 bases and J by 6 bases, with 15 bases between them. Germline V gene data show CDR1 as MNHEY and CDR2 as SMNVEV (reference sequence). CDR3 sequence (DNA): TGTGCCAGCAGTTTTACTTCGTACTTATCCGAGCAGTACTTC. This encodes CASSFTSYLSEQYF.

Written as DNA, the CDR3 is TGCGCCAGCAGCCCTAATGTAGGGGGCCCACCCGAGCAGTACTTC. Protein sequence: CASSPNVGGPPEQYF. V is TRBV5-1 and J is TRBJ2-7; 7 bases line up with TRBD1. Germline CDR1 reads SGHRS; CDR2 reads YFSETQ. The trim removed 4 bases at V and 6 bases at J, leaving 13 bases unmatched. The CDR3 totals 15 residues.

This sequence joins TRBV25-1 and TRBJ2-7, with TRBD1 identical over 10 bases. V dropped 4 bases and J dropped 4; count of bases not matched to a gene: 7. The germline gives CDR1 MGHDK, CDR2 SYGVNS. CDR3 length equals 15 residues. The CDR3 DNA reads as TGTGCCAGCAGTGGAACTTGGACAGGGGGTTACGAGCAGTACTTC. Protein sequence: CASSGTWTGGYEQYF.

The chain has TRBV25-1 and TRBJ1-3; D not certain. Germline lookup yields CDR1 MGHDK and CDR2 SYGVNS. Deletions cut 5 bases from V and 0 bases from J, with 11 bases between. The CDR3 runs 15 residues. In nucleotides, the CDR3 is TGTGCCAGCAGTAGCGGGATCTCCTCTGGAAACACCATATATTTT. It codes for CASSSGISSGNTIYF.

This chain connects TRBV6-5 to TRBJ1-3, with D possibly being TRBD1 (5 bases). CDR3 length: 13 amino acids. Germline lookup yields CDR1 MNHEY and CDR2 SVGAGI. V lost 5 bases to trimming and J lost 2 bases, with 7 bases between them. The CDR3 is CASSRQPGNTIYF. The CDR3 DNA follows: TGTGCCAGCAGTCGACAGCCTGGAAACACCATATATTTT.

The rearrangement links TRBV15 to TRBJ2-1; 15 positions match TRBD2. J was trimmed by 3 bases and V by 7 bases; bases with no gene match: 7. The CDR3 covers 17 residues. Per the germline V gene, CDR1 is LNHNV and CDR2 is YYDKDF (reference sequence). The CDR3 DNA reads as TGTGCCACCAAACGGGGACTAGCGGGGGGACACTACAATGAGCAGTTCTTC. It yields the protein CATKRGLAGGHYNEQFF.

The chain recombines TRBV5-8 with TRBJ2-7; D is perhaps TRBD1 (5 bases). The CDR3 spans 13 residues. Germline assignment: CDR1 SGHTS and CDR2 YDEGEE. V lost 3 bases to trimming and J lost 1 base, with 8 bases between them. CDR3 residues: CASSSGNSYEQYF. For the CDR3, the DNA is TGTGCCAGCAGCTCAGGGAATTCCTACGAGCAGTACTTC. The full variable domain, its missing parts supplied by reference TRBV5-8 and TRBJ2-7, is EAGVTQSPTHLIKTRGQQATLRCSPISGHTSVYWYQQALGLGLQFLLWYDEGEERNRGNFPPRFSGRQFPNYSSELNVNALELEDSALYLCASSSGNSYEQYFGPGTRLTVT.

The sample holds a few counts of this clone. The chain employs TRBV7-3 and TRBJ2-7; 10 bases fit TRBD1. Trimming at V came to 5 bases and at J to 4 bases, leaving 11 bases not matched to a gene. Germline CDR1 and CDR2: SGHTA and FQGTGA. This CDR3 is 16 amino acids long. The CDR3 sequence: CASSPSGQGVLYEQYF. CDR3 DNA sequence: TGTGCCAGCAGCCCCTCAGGACAGGGGGTATTGTACGAGCAGTACTTC.

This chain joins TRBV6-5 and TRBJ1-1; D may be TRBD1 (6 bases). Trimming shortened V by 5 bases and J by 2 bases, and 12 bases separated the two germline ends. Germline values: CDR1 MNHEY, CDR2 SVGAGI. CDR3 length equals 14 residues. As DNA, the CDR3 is TGTGCCAGCAGTCAAGGGGGGGGAAACACTGAAGCTTTCTTT. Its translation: CASSQGGGNTEAFF.

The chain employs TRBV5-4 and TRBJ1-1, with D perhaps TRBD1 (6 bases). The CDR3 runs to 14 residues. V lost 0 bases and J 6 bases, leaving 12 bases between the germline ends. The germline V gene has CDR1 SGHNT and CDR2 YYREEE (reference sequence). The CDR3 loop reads CASSLANRVAEAFF. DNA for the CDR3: TGTGCCAGCAGCTTGGCCAACAGGGTAGCTGAAGCTTTCTTT.

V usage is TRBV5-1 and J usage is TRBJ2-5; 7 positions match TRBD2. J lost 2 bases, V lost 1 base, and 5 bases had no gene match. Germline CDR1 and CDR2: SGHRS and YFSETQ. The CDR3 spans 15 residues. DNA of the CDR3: TGCGCCAGCAGCTTGTGGGCTAGCGGACAAGAGACCCAGTACTTC. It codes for CASSLWASGQETQYF.

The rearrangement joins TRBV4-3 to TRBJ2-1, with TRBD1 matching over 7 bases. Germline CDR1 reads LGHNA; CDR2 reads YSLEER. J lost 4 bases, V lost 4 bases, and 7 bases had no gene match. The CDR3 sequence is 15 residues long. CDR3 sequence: CASSPTGERYNEQFF. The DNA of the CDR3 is TGCGCCAGCAGCCCTACAGGGGAGAGGTACAATGAGCAGTTCTTC.

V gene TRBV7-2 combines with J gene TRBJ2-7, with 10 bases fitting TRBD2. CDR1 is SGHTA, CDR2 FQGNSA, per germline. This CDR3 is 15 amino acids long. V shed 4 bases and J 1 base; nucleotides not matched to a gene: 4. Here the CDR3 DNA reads TGTGCCAGCAGCTGGTCTAGCGGGGGATCCTACGAGCAGTACTTC. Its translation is CASSWSSGGSYEQYF.

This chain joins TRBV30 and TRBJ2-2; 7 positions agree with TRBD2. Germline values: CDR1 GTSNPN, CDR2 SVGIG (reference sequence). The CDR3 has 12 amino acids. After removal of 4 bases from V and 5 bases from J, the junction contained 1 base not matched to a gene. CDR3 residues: CAWTAGTGELFF. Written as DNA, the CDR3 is TGTGCCTGGACAGCGGGGACCGGGGAGCTGTTTTTT.

CDR3 nucleotide sequence: TGTGCCAGCAGCCACAACCCGGGACTAGCGGTTCATAACTCCTACGAGCAGTACTTC. Amino acid sequence: CASSHNPGLAVHNSYEQYF. V and J are TRBV4-2 and TRBJ2-7, with 11 nucleotides matching TRBD2. The V segment lost 3 bases and the J segment 0 bases; nucleotides outside the gene matches: 13. The CDR3 consists of 19 residues. Germline CDR1 reads LGHNA; CDR2 reads YNFKEQ.

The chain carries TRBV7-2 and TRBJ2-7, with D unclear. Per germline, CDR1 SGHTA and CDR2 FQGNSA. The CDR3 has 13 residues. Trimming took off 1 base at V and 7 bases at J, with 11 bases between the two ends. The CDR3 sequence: CASSLDVLWEQYF. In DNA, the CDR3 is TGTGCCAGCAGCTTAGACGTACTCTGGGAGCAGTACTTC. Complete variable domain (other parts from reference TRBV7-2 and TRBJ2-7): GAGVSQSPSNKVTEKGKDVELRCDPISGHTALYWYRQSLGQGLEFLIYFQGNSAPDKSGLPSDRFSAERTGGSVSTLTIQRTQQEDSAVYLCASSLDVLWEQYFGPGTRLTVT.

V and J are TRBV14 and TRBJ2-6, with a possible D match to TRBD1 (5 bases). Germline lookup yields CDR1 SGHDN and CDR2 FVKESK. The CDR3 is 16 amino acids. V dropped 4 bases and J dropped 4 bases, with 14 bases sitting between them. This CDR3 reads CASSLRQTPGANVLTF. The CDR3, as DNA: TGTGCCAGCAGCCTACGACAGACCCCGGGGGCCAACGTCCTGACTTTC. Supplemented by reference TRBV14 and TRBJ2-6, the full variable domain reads EAGVTQFPSHSVIEKGQTVTLRCDPISGHDNLYWYRRVMGKEIKFLLHFVKESKQDESGMPNNRFLAERTGGTYSTLKVQPAELEDSGVYFCASSLRQTPGANVLTFGAGSRLTVL.

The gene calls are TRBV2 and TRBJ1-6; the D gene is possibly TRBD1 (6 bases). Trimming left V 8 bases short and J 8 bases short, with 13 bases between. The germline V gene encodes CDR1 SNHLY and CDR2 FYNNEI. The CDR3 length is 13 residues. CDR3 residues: CASCRDTYSPLHF. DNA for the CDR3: TGTGCCAGCTGCCGGGACACCTATTCACCCCTCCACTTT. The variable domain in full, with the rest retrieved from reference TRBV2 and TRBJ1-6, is EPEVTQTPSHQVTQMGQEVILRCVPISNHLYFYWYRQILGQKVEFLVSFYNNEISEKSEIFDDQFSVERPDGSNFTLKIRSTKLEDSAMYFCASCRDTYSPLHFGNGTRLTVT.

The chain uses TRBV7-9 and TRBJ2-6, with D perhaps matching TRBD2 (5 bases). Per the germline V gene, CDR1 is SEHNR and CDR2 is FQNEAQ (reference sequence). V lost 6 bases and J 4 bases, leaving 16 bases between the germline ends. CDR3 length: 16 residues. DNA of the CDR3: TGTGCCAGCAGATTGATTGGACTCGCAGGGGCCAACGTCCTGACTTTC. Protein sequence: CASRLIGLAGANVLTF.

As DNA, the CDR3 is TGTGCCAGCAGTGAAGTCGGGGGTCGCCCTAACTATGGCTACACCTTC. This codes for CASSEVGGRPNYGYTF. The V and J genes are TRBV6-1 and TRBJ1-2; TRBD1 is a possible D gene (5 bases). This CDR3 is 16 amino acids long. V lost 1 base and J 0 bases, leaving 12 bases between the germline ends. The germline V gene has CDR1 MNHNS and CDR2 SASEGT.

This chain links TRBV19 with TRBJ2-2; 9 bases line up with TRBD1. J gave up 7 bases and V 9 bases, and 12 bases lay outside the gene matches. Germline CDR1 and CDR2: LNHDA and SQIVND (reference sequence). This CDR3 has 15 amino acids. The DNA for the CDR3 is TGTGCCAGCAGTGGACGGACAGGGGCGGACGGGGAGCTGTTTTTT. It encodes CASSGRTGADGELFF.

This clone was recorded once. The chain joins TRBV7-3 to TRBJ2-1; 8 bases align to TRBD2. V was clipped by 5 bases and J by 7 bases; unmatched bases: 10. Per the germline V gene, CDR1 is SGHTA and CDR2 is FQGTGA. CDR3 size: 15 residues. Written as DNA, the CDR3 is TGTGCCAGCAGCAGGGAGCGGGAGAGAATAAATGAGCAGTTCTTC. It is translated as CASSRERERINEQFF.

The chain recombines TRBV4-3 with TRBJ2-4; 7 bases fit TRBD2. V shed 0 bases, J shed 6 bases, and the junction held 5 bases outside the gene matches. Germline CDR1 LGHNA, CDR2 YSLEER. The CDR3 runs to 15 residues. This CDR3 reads CASSQEYGGGNIQYF. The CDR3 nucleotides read TGCGCCAGCAGCCAAGAATACGGCGGGGGAAACATTCAGTACTTC.